These 25 T cell receptor beta chains originate from one sample sequenced in a study of blood T cell repertoires in COVID-19 (dated by TCRdb to about 2020). Library preparation was by the immunoSEQ multiplex PCR assay. The table was pulled from immuneACCESS by TCRdb, which kept in-frame rearrangements only. Such tables lose some clones; where checked, under half of the loss comes from unresolved V genes, and the rest has no known cause. The sample profile shows approximately 250,000 clones; 91% of them were found once. The ten largest clones take up approximately 2.9% of the sample. Sequenced input: PBMCs or T cells enriched from blood (not recorded which). The receptors originated from a man in his forties or fifties who had been exposed to COVID-19.

This clone appeared a single time. This rearrangement joins TRBV27 to TRBJ2-7, with a weak D call TRBD2 (6 bases). Germline lookup yields CDR1 MNHEY and CDR2 SMNVEV (reference sequence). The CDR3 runs 15 residues. V was clipped by 0 bases and J by 1 base, with 10 bases between them. This CDR3 is CASSLSRLVSYEQYF. The CDR3 coding sequence is TGTGCCAGCAGTTTATCCCGACTAGTTTCCTACGAGCAGTACTTC.

This chain links TRBV28 with TRBJ1-2, with TRBD1 matching 8 bases. Germline lookup yields CDR1 MDHEN and CDR2 SYDVKM. This CDR3 spans 16 amino acids. V gave up 5 bases and J gave up 7 bases; unmatched junction bases: 15. In nucleotides, the CDR3 is TGTGCCAGCAGTCTCCGGGACAGGTTAGAAGAAGGTGGCTACACCTTC. Residues: CASSLRDRLEEGGYTF.

A single count supports this clone. The J gene is TRBJ1-2, the V gene TRBV20-1; D gene ambiguous. In germline, CDR1 is DFQATT, CDR2 SNEGSKA (reference sequence). This CDR3 contains 10 residues. The V end was cut by 3 bases, the J end by 4 bases, with 3 bases between. The CDR3 DNA reads as TGCAGTGCTAGCAGCTATGGCTACACCTTC. It yields the protein CSASSYGYTF.

V gene TRBV28 combines with J gene TRBJ2-7; 12 bases match TRBD2. V lost 2 bases and J lost 6; bases outside the gene matches: 5. The germline V gene encodes CDR1 MDHEN and CDR2 SYDVKM. This CDR3 region has 15 residues. The CDR3 sequence is CASSLILLAGGEQYF. CDR3 nucleotide sequence: TGTGCCAGCAGTTTAATTTTACTAGCGGGAGGCGAGCAGTACTTC. Full variable domain (remainder filled in from reference TRBV28 and TRBJ2-7): DVKVTQSSRYLVKRTGEKVFLECVQDMDHENMFWYRQDPGLGLRLIYFSYDVKMKEKGDIPEGYSVSREKKERFSLILESASTNQTSMYLCASSLILLAGGEQYFGPGTRLTVT.

This chain joins TRBV28 and TRBJ2-5; TRBD1 aligns across 8 bases. The CDR3 has 14 residues. V trimming: 5 bases; J trimming: 2 bases; junction bases outside the gene matches: 4. Germline V gives CDR1 MDHEN, CDR2 SYDVKM. In nucleotides, the CDR3 is TGTGCCAGCAGTCCGGACAGGGTTCAAGAGACCCAGTACTTC. This codes for CASSPDRVQETQYF.

CDR3 nucleotides: TGTGCCAGTAGCGAGGGGAGGGTAGGGACAGATACGCAGTATTTT. Encoded protein: CASSEGRVGTDTQYF. This chain joins TRBV19 and TRBJ2-3; 7 nucleotides agree with TRBD2. Trimming cost V 6 bases and J 3 bases; bases outside gene matches: 9. The CDR3 is 15 amino acids. The germline V gene has CDR1 LNHDA and CDR2 SQIVND (reference sequence).

CDR3 protein: CASSVEGGSNTEAFF. The CDR3 DNA follows: TGTGCCAGCAGCGTAGAGGGAGGCTCCAACACTGAAGCTTTCTTT. This sequence joins TRBV9 and TRBJ1-1; no definite D call. V lost 0 bases, J lost 2 bases, and 11 bases lay in between. Germline V lookup: CDR1 SGDLS, CDR2 YYNGEE. This CDR3 has 15 amino acids. The whole variable domain, remainder taken from reference TRBV9 and TRBJ1-1, is DSGVTQTPKHLITATGQRVTLRCSPRSGDLSVYWYQQSLDQGLQFLIQYYNGEERAKGNILERFSAQQFPDLHSELNLSSLELGDSALYFCASSVEGGSNTEAFFGQGTRLTVV.

The V gene is TRBV30, the J gene TRBJ2-1, with D perhaps matching TRBD1 (6 bases). V was shortened by 3 bases and J by 9 bases, with 12 bases between the two germline ends. The length of the CDR3 is 12 residues. Germline lookup yields CDR1 GTSNPN and CDR2 SVGIG (reference sequence). This chain's CDR3 is CAWRSAGAEQFF. CDR3 nucleotides: TGTGCCTGGAGAAGCGCAGGGGCTGAGCAGTTCTTC.

The chain combines TRBV19 with TRBJ1-6; TRBD1 matches 9 bases. Germline V gene sequence: CDR1 LNHDA, CDR2 SQIVND (reference sequence). The CDR3 is 14 residues long. The trim removed 10 bases at V and 5 bases at J, leaving 6 bases unmatched. Written as DNA, the CDR3 is TGTGCCACCTCCCGGACAGGGGATAATTCACCCCTCCACTTT. It specifies CATSRTGDNSPLHF.

Comments on this clone: Other DNA sequences of this sample code for an identical CDR3. The CDR3 region is CASSPGQDQPQHF. In DNA form, the CDR3 reads TGTGCCAGCTCACCAGGTCAGGATCAGCCCCAGCATTTT. The V gene is TRBV18, the J gene TRBJ1-5; no firm D call. The germline CDR1 and CDR2 sequences are KGHSH and LQKENI. V dropped 2 bases and J dropped 5 bases, with 7 bases sitting between them. The CDR3 has 13 residues.

This clone was seen a handful of times. The rearrangement links TRBV9 to TRBJ2-6; 9 nucleotides agree with TRBD1. The CDR3 runs 17 residues. The V segment lost 4 bases and the J segment 0 bases; nucleotides outside the gene matches: 5. Germline V gene sequence: CDR1 SGDLS, CDR2 YYNGEE. In DNA, the CDR3 is TGTGCCAGCAGCCCGATGACAGGGGGCTCTGGGGCCAACGTCCTGACTTTC. Encoded protein: CASSPMTGGSGANVLTF.

The V and J genes are TRBV9 and TRBJ1-5; tentatively, D is TRBD1 (5 bases). Germline loops: CDR1 SGDLS, CDR2 YYNGEE. The CDR3 spans 15 residues. V shed 0 bases and J shed 2 bases, with 9 bases lying between them. The CDR3 loop reads CASSVGQGGNQPQHF. The CDR3 DNA is TGTGCCAGCAGCGTAGGTCAGGGCGGCAATCAGCCCCAGCATTTT.

J is TRBJ2-1 and V is TRBV15; weak D call: TRBD2 (7 bases). V shed 4 bases and J shed 2 bases, with 15 bases lying between them. Per germline, CDR1 LNHNV and CDR2 YYDKDF (reference sequence). The CDR3 length is 16 residues. In DNA form, the CDR3 reads TGTGCCACCAGCACCGGGGGGCGGGGTACCTACAATGAGCAGTTCTTC. As protein: CATSTGGRGTYNEQFF.

Concerning this clone: Its ends do not fully match the called genes, so a read error is possible. V gene TRBV19 combines with J gene TRBJ1-1, with D maybe TRBD1 (5 bases). Germline assignment: CDR1 LNHDA and CDR2 SQIVND (reference sequence). This CDR3 spans 14 amino acids. Written as DNA, the CDR3 is TGTGCCAGTAATCGGGGGTTTGTGAAGACTGAAGCTTTCTTT. It specifies CASNRGFVKTEAFF.

The genes are TRBV18 and TRBJ2-3; TRBD1 is a possible D gene (5 bases). V was cut by 5 bases and J by 3 bases, with 9 bases left in between. Germline V gene sequence: CDR1 KGHSH, CDR2 LQKENI. This CDR3 is built from 13 residues. CDR3 DNA sequence: TGTGCCAGCTCAGCTGACAGAACAGATACGCAGTATTTT. Translation: CASSADRTDTQYF.

The rearrangement joins TRBV4-1 to TRBJ1-5; D is uncertain. CDR3 size: 17 residues. Trimming took 4 bases from V and 0 from J, leaving 16 bases between them. In germline, CDR1 is MGHRA, CDR2 YSYEKL. CDR3 loop: CASSRAGRGGSNQPQHF. CDR3 in DNA: TGCGCCAGCAGCCGGGCAGGTCGAGGAGGTAGCAATCAGCCCCAGCATTTT.

This chain joins TRBV10-2 and TRBJ2-2; 11 bases align to TRBD2. Germline V gives CDR1 WSHSY, CDR2 SAAADI. The CDR3 spans 15 residues. Trimming took 3 bases from V and 7 from J; bases not matched to a gene: 4. The CDR3 bases are TGCGCCAGCAGTGAACTAGCGGGAGTCGGCGGGGAGCTGTTTTTT. It codes for CASSELAGVGGELFF.

This chain joins TRBV7-9 and TRBJ2-1; possibly TRBD1 for D (5 bases). Deletions cut 2 bases from V and 3 bases from J, with 8 bases between. Germline V lookup: CDR1 SEHNR, CDR2 FQNEAQ (reference sequence). This CDR3 has 14 amino acids. CDR3 sequence reads: CASSLRQFYNEQFF. CDR3 DNA sequence: TGTGCCAGCAGCTTAAGACAGTTCTACAATGAGCAGTTCTTC.

This clone was found once. This chain joins TRBV28 and TRBJ1-1; 8 nucleotides match TRBD1. The V gene end was trimmed by 7 bases and the J gene end by 0 bases; junction bases not matched to a gene: 4. The CDR3 has 14 residues. The germline V gene has CDR1 MDHEN and CDR2 SYDVKM. The chain's CDR3 is CASTRQGLNTEAFF. Here the CDR3 DNA reads TGTGCCAGCACCAGACAGGGGCTGAACACTGAAGCTTTCTTT.

Details on this clone: Different DNA sequences within this sample yield the same CDR3. The V call is TRBV18, the J call TRBJ2-7; TRBD1 matches at 7 bases. CDR3 length: 13 amino acids. The trim removed 5 bases at V and 7 bases at J, leaving 8 bases unmatched. Looked up from germline, CDR1 is KGHSH and CDR2 is LQKENI. CDR3 sequence: CASSRQGKGEQYF. The DNA for the CDR3 is TGTGCCAGCTCAAGACAGGGAAAAGGGGAGCAGTACTTC.

This sequence joins TRBV7-9 and TRBJ2-7; a possible D gene is TRBD1 (6 bases). Germline CDR1 SEHNR, CDR2 FQNEAQ (reference sequence). The CDR3 is 13 amino acids. With 5 bases removed from V and 3 bases from J, the gap between germline ends came to 11 bases. The CDR3 nucleotides read TGTGCCAGCAGCCCTACAGGGATCTACGAGCAGTACTTC. Translation gives CASSPTGIYEQYF.

V is TRBV4-2 and J is TRBJ2-7, with 7 bases aligning to TRBD1. This CDR3 has 14 residues. Trimming at V came to 1 base and at J to 3 bases, leaving 3 bases not matched to a gene. Germline V lookup: CDR1 LGHNA, CDR2 YNFKEQ. For the CDR3, the DNA is TGTGCCAGCAGCCAAGGGGACAGTCTCTACGAGCAGTACTTC. Translated, it gives CASSQGDSLYEQYF.

Here the CDR3 DNA reads TGCGCCAGCAGCCCATCAGGCTCCTACGAGCAGTACTTC. Its translation: CASSPSGSYEQYF. The chain has TRBV5-1 and TRBJ2-7; D ambiguous. V was pared by 4 bases and J by 0 bases, with 8 bases between. The CDR3 totals 13 residues. The germline gives CDR1 SGHRS, CDR2 YFSETQ.

The chain is built from TRBV11-3 and TRBJ2-7; the D is unclear. The CDR3 runs to 14 residues. Germline values: CDR1 SGHNT, CDR2 YENEEA. Trimming took 0 bases from V and 6 from J, leaving 12 bases between them. The CDR3 DNA reads as TGTGCCAGCAGCTTAGATCTAAACCTCTCCGAGCAGTACTTC. It encodes CASSLDLNLSEQYF.

The chain has TRBV6-5 and TRBJ1-1, with TRBD1 as a possible D gene (5 bases). CDR1 MNHEY and CDR2 SVGAGI come from the germline V gene. The CDR3 length is 14 residues. Trimming left V 7 bases short and J 2 bases short, with 14 bases between. DNA for the CDR3: TGTGCCAGCAAGAAAGGGCAGGGTAACACTGAAGCTTTCTTT. Its translation is CASKKGQGNTEAFF.